This T cell receptor (beta chain) was captured by sequencing in a study of cytomegalovirus exposure and HLA in healthy donors. Germline V gives CDR1 SQVTM, CDR2 ANQGSEA. The CDR3 has 15 residues. V was pared by 6 bases and J by 5 bases, with 22 bases between. Assay: immunoSEQ multiplex PCR; the TCRdb copy retains only in-frame clones and omits some. The table includes under 250,000 clones, roughly 87% detected once. The chain has TRBV29-1 and TRBJ2-5; no firm D call. The receptor's source is a man between 18 and 35 years old in good health and CMV-seropositive. Sequences were obtained from PBMCs. The CDR3 reads CSVPIRSFGLETQYF. Here the CDR3 DNA reads TGCAGCGTCCCAATTCGTTCATTCGGTTTGGAGACCCAGTACTTC. Looking up the rest from reference TRBV29-1 and TRBJ2-5 gives the full variable domain: SAVISQKPSRDICQRGTSLTIQCQVDSQVTMMFWYRQQPGQSLTLIATANQGSEATYESGFVIDKFPISRPNLTFSTLTVSNMSPEDSSIYLCSVPIRSFGLETQYFGPGTRLLVL.